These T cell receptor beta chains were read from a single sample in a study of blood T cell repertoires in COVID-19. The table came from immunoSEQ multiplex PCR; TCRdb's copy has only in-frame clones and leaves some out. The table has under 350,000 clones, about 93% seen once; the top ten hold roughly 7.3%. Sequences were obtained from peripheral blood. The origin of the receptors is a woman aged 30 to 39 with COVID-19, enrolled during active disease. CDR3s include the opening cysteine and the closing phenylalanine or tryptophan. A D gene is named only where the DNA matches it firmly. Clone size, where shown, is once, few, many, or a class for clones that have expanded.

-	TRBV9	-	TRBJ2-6	CASSVSGGRGANVLTF	TGTGCCAGCAGCGTGTCGGGGGGCAGAGGGGCCAACGTCCTGACTTTC
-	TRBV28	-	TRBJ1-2	CASSSSDRPNYGYTF	TGTGCCAGCAGTTCCTCCGACAGACCGAACTATGGCTACACCTTC
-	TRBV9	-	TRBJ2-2	CASSEFPQAASGELFF	TGTGCCAGCAGCGAGTTCCCTCAGGCCGCCTCTGGGGAGCTGTTTTTT
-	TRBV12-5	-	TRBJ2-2	CASGLANTGELFF	TGTGCTAGTGGTTTGGCAAACACCGGGGAGCTGTTTTTT
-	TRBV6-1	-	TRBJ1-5	CASSERRGAKQPQHF	TGTGCCAGCAGTGAACGGCGGGGGGCAAAGCAGCCCCAGCATTTT
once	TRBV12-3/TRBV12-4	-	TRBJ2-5	CASSTGSETQYF	TGTGCCAGCAGCACAGGTTCGGAGACCCAGTACTTC
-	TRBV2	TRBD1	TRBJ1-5	CASSEWRQGDQPQHF	TGTGCCAGCAGTGAATGGAGACAGGGGGATCAGCCCCAGCATTTT
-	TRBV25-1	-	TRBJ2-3	CASSESSDQDTQYF	TGTGCCAGCAGTGAATCCTCAGATCAAGATACGCAGTATTTT
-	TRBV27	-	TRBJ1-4	CASSWTATNEKLFF	TGTGCCAGCAGTTGGACTGCAACTAATGAAAAACTGTTTTTT
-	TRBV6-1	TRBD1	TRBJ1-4	CASSQAGTAPGKLFF	TGTGCCAGCAGTCAAGCCGGGACAGCCCCTGGAAAACTGTTTTTT
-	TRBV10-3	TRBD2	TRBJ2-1	CAISVRLAGEGHEQFF	TGTGCCATCAGCGTGCGACTAGCGGGAGAGGGTCATGAGCAGTTCTTC
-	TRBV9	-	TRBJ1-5	CASSVSDNQPQHF	TGTGCCAGCAGCGTCTCAGACAATCAGCCCCAGCATTTT
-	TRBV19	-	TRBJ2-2	CASSMPLPGDTGELFF	TGTGCCAGTAGTATGCCGCTCCCGGGTGACACCGGGGAGCTGTTTTTT
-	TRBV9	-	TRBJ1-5	CASSPTNNQPQHF	TGTGCCAGCAGCCCCACAAACAATCAGCCCCAGCATTTT
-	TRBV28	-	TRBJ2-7	CASSLSFGGLYYEQYF	TGTGCCAGCAGTTTATCGTTTGGGGGACTGTACTACGAGCAGTACTTC
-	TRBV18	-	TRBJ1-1	CASSPRGSQMNTEAFF	TGTGCCAGCTCACCAAGGGGCAGCCAAATGAACACTGAAGCTTTCTTT
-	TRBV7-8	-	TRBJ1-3	CASSHGQLRNTIYF	TGTGCCAGCAGCCACGGACAGTTAAGAAACACCATATATTTT
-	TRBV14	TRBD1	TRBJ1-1	CASSIRTGANTEAFF	TGTGCCAGCAGCATCCGGACAGGGGCGAACACTGAAGCTTTCTTT
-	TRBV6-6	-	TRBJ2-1	CASSFTSLSYNEQFF	TGTGCCAGCAGTTTTACTAGTTTATCCTACAATGAGCAGTTCTTC
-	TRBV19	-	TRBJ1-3	CASTGSGNTIYF	TGTGCCAGTACCGGCTCTGGAAACACCATATATTTT
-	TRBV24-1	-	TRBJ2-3	CATSDSPGADTQYF	TGTGCCACCAGTGACAGCCCCGGGGCAGATACGCAGTATTTT
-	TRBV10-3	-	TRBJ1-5	CAIKAGLGQPQHF	TGTGCCATCAAAGCAGGGTTGGGGCAGCCCCAGCATTTT
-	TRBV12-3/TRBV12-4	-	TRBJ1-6	CASTGSNSPLHF	TGTGCCAGTACAGGGTCCAATTCACCCCTCCACTTT
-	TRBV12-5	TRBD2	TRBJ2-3	CASGLVADGTSGTDTQYF	TGTGCTAGTGGTTTGGTTGCCGACGGGACTAGCGGCACAGATACGCAGTATTTT
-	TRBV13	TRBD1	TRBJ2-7	CARGTGKSYEQYF	TGTGCCAGGGGGACAGGGAAGAGCTACGAGCAGTACTTC
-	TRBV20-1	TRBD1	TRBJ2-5	CSASGTGVETQYF	TGCAGTGCTAGTGGGACAGGGGTTGAGACCCAGTACTTC
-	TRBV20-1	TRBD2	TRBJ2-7	CSASKASGSYEQYF	TGCAGTGCTAGTAAGGCTAGCGGGAGTTACGAGCAGTACTTC
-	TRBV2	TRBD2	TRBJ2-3	CASSEKAGGPTDTQYF	TGTGCCAGCAGTGAAAAAGCGGGAGGACCCACAGATACGCAGTATTTT
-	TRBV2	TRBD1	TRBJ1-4	CASTLDRDNKKLFF	TGTGCCAGCACTTTGGACAGGGATAACAAAAAACTGTTTTTT
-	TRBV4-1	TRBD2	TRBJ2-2	CASSHTGTSGLGELFF	TGCGCCAGCAGTCACACCGGGACTAGCGGGTTAGGGGAGCTGTTTTTT
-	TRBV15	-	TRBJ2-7	CATSRDHPAYEQYF	TGTGCCACCAGCAGAGATCACCCAGCCTACGAGCAGTACTTC
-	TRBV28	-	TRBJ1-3	CASKGLPGTIYF	TGTGCCAGCAAAGGACTGCCTGGAACCATATATTTT
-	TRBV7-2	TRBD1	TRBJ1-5	CASSISGTGGTFRQPQHF	TGTGCCAGCAGCATCTCCGGGACAGGGGGCACCTTCAGACAGCCCCAGCATTTT
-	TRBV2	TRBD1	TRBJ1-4	CASRGDRQGNEKLFF	TGTGCCAGCAGGGGGGATAGACAGGGGAATGAAAAACTGTTTTTT
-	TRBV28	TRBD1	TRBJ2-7	CASSSGTGTYEQYF	TGTGCCAGCAGTTCCGGGACAGGGACGTATGAGCAGTACTTC
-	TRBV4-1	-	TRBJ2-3	CASSPAPGYTDTQYF	TGCGCCAGCAGCCCCGCCCCAGGATACACAGATACGCAGTATTTT
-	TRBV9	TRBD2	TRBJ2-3	CASSVLAGGGIDTQYF	TGTGCCAGCAGCGTTCTAGCGGGAGGGGGGATAGATACGCAGTATTTT
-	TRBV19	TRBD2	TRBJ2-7	CASSPAGGYEQYF	TGTGCCAGTAGTCCAGCGGGAGGCTACGAGCAGTACTTC
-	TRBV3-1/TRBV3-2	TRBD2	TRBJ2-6	CASSPTSGSGANVLTF	TGTGCCAGCAGCCCGACTAGCGGCTCTGGGGCCAACGTCCTGACTTTC
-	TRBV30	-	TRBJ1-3	CAWSPLSSGNTIYF	TGTGCCTGGAGCCCTCTTAGCTCTGGAAACACCATATATTTT
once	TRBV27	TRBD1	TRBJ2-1	CASQPGGLYNEQFF	TGTGCCAGCCAACCAGGGGGCCTCTACAATGAGCAGTTCTTC
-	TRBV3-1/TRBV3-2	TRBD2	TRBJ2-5	CASSTRLAGPQETQYF	TGTGCCAGCAGCACCAGACTAGCGGGCCCCCAAGAGACCCAGTACTTC
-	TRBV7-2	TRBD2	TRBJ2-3	CASSLGLGLAADTQYF	TGTGCCAGCAGCTTAGGTTTAGGACTAGCGGCAGATACGCAGTATTTT
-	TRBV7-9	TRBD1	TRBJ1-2	CASSLDRADGYTF	TGTGCCAGCAGCCTGGACAGGGCCGATGGCTACACCTTC
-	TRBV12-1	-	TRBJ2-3	CASSKQPGLGGDTQYF	TGTGCCAGCAGCAAACAGCCGGGACTAGGGGGAGATACGCAGTATTTT
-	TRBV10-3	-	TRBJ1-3	CASTGDSENTIYF	TGTGCCAGCACAGGAGATTCTGAAAACACCATATATTTT